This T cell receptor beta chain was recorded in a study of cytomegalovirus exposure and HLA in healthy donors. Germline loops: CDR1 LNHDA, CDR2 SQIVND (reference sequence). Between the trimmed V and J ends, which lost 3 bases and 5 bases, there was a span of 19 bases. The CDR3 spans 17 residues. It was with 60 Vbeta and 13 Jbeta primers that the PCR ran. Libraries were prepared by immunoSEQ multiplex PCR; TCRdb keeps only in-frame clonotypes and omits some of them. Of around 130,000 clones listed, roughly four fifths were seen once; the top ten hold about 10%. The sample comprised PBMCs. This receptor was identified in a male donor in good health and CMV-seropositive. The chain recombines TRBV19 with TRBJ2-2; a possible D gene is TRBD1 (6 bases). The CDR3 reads CASSIRGGEDKTGELFF. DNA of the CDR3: TGTGCCAGTAGTATTCGAGGGGGAGAAGATAAAACCGGGGAGCTGTTTTTT. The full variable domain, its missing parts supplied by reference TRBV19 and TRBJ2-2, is DGGITQSPKYLFRKEGQNVTLSCEQNLNHDAMYWYRQDPGQGLRLIYYSQIVNDFQKGDIAEGYSVSREKKESFPLTVTSAQKNPTAFYLCASSIRGGEDKTGELFFGEGSRLTVL.